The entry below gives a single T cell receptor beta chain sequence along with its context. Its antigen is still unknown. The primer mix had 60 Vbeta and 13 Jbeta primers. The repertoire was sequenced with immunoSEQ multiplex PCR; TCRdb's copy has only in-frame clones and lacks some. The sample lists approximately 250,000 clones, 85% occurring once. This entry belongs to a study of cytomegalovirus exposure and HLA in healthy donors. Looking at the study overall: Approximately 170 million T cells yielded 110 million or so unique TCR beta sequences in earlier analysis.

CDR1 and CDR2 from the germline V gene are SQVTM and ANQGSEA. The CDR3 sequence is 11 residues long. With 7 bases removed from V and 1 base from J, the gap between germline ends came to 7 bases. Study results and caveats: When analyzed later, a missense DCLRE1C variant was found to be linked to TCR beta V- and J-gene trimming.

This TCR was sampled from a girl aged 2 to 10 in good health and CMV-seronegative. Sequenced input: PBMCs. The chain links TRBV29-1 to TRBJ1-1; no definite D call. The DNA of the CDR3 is TGCAGCGCCAGAGGGAACACTGAAGCTTTCTTT. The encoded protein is CSARGNTEAFF.